Sequencing of this T cell receptor (beta chain) was carried out in a study of shared clonotypes between healthy human individuals. Study at large: In total, the donors were two women and a few men aged 18 to 49. Study-wide results and caveats: It was only blood that was sampled, and tissue repertoires likely differ. There were few donors, and this limited the genetic and exposure-history diversity represented. Measured sharing among donors was expected to vary with sequencing depth.

TCRdb's table, derived via immunoSEQ multiplex PCR, lists solely in-frame clones and lacks some. This table holds roughly 500,000 clones, almost 80% found once. This CDR3 contains 15 residues. Germline CDR1 is SGHTA and CDR2 is FQGTGA. After removal of 4 bases from V and 2 bases from J, the junction contained 6 bases not matched to a gene. Turning to this clone: The antigen is unknown.

The origin of this receptor is a woman aged 40 to 49 in good health. Some clones in this sample may be carry-over from other donors' samples. What was sequenced was PBMCs. The chain recombines TRBV7-3 with TRBJ2-7, with 9 bases lining up with TRBD1. The chain's CDR3 is CASSSGTGLTYEQYF. The CDR3 nucleotides are TGTGCCAGCAGCTCGGGGACAGGGTTGACCTACGAGCAGTACTTC.